This TCR beta chain was documented in a study of T cell repertoires in cytomegalovirus infection. To note about this clonotype: Its target is not known.

J lost 7 bases, V lost 4 bases, and 11 bases had no gene match. The CDR3 has 16 amino acids. Per germline, CDR1 SGHDT and CDR2 YYEEEE. From the reads, TCRdb called clonotypes with MiXCR, one entry per CDR3 protein. The data contain around 540,000 distinct CDR3 sequences, 30% to 40% of them singletons. The chain uses TRBV5-6 and TRBJ2-1; 10 bases align to TRBD2. The clonotype originates from a human donor in good health (CMV status not recorded). Some clones in this sample may be carry-over from other donors' samples. Source: cultured PBMCs, taken from culture after CMV antigen stimulation. CDR3: CASSHRTSGARNEQFF. The CDR3 DNA reads as TGTGCCAGCAGCCACCGGACTAGCGGAGCCCGAAATGAGCAGTTCTTC.